Below are 28 T cell receptor beta chains sequenced from a single sample in a study of T cells in Graves' hyperthyroidism and ophthalmopathy. RNA transcripts served as the template for amplifying TCR beta CDR3 regions. HTBI primers were employed in a first-round RT-PCR of the TCR CDR3. One entry per CDR3 protein, called by TCRdb with MiXCR from the multiplex PCR reads. In the table there are around 450,000 distinct CDR3 sequences, 15% to 17% of which are singletons. Specimen: blood. Source of these receptors: a woman between 18 and 29 years old with Graves' hyperthyroidism.

This clonotype was counted many times. The chain uses TRBV5-1 and TRBJ2-7; TRBD1 aligns across 7 bases. CDR1 and CDR2 (germline): SGHRS, YFSETQ. V lost 4 bases, J lost 7 bases, and 5 bases stayed unmatched. The CDR3 length is 12 residues. Here the CDR3 DNA reads TGCGCCAGCAGCCCCCAGGGGGAAGAGCAGTACTTC. Protein: CASSPQGEEQYF.

This clonotype has a count of ten or more. This chain joins TRBV5-1 and TRBJ1-1, with TRBD1 as a possible D gene (6 bases). V was cut by 4 bases and J by 4 bases, with 20 bases left in between. The germline gives CDR1 SGHRS, CDR2 YFSETQ. The CDR3 extends over 16 amino acids. For the CDR3, the DNA is TGCGCCAGCAGCCCCACGTGGGGGGCGGCTAGCACTGAAGCTTTCTTT. The encoded protein is CASSPTWGAASTEAFF.

This clonotype was seen many times. The chain employs TRBV12-3 or TRBV12-4 and TRBJ1-5; D gene uncertain. The CDR3 loop spans 15 amino acids. V was cut by 1 base and J by 4 bases, with 11 bases left in between. CDR3 loop: CASSLDGVWNQPQHF. CDR3 nucleotide sequence: TGTGCCAGCAGTTTAGACGGGGTCTGGAATCAGCCCCAGCATTTT.

The chain couples TRBV6-1 to TRBJ1-3; D is undetermined. The length of the CDR3 is 13 residues. Germline lookup yields CDR1 MNHNS and CDR2 SASEGT. Deletions cut 4 bases from V and 8 bases from J, with 12 bases between. In nucleotides, the CDR3 is TGTGCCAGCAGTGCCACTAACGGGGACACCATATATTTT. It translates to CASSATNGDTIYF.

The table lists this clonotype with many counts. This chain links TRBV11-3 with TRBJ2-1; D ambiguous. Looked up from germline, CDR1 is SGHNT and CDR2 is YENEEA. V was cut by 5 bases and J by 3 bases, with 14 bases left in between. The CDR3 has 15 residues. The CDR3 DNA reads TGTGCCAGCAGCCACATGGACGCGGACTACAATGAGCAGTTCTTC. As protein: CASSHMDADYNEQFF.

This clonotype occurred many times. The chain is built from TRBV20-1 and TRBJ2-3; D perhaps matches TRBD2 (5 bases). Trimming stripped 0 bases from V and 2 bases from J, with 9 bases between. The CDR3 has 14 residues. Germline lookup yields CDR1 DFQATT and CDR2 SNEGSKA (reference sequence). CDR3 sequence reads: CSAREFGVTDTQYF. The CDR3 bases are TGCAGTGCTAGAGAGTTCGGGGTCACAGATACGCAGTATTTT.

This clonotype turned up a few times. This chain links TRBV6-1 with TRBJ2-1; maybe TRBD2 (5 bases). This CDR3 contains 15 residues. Germline CDR1 MNHNS, CDR2 SASEGT. Deletions cut 4 bases from V and 5 bases from J, with 15 bases between. CDR3 protein: CASSAGLRVNNEQFF. The CDR3 nucleotides are TGTGCCAGCAGTGCCGGACTTCGCGTTAACAATGAGCAGTTCTTC.

V and J are TRBV20-1 and TRBJ2-3; possibly TRBD2 for D (5 bases). CDR1 and CDR2 (germline): DFQATT, SNEGSKA (reference sequence). The V and J ends lost 3 bases and 4 bases respectively, with 20 bases between them. CDR3 size: 16 residues. The CDR3 protein is CSASPRRWKRADTQYF. The CDR3 DNA reads as TGCAGTGCTAGCCCTAGACGGTGGAAGAGGGCAGATACGCAGTATTTT.

This clonotype was counted ten times or more. This sequence joins TRBV4-2 and TRBJ2-1; the D is unclear. CDR3 length equals 14 residues. The germline CDR1 and CDR2 sequences are LGHNA and YNFKEQ. V lost 0 bases and J 8 bases, leaving 11 bases between the germline ends. The DNA of the CDR3 is TGTGCCAGCAGCCAAGAATTTTCGGCCCATGAGCAGTTCTTC. Translation gives CASSQEFSAHEQFF.

This clonotype was counted only a few times. Here the CDR3 reads CSASPYGPESNYGYTF. CDR3 DNA sequence: TGCAGTGCTAGCCCCTACGGGCCAGAAAGTAACTATGGCTACACCTTC. This chain uses TRBV20-1 with TRBJ1-2; D gene uncertain. V lost 3 bases, J lost 1 base, and 18 bases lay in between. The CDR3 covers 16 residues. CDR1 DFQATT and CDR2 SNEGSKA come from the germline V gene (reference sequence).

The table lists this clonotype with many counts. The chain has TRBV7-2 and TRBJ2-7; D is possibly TRBD1 (6 bases). Germline loops: CDR1 SGHTA, CDR2 FQGNSA. V was clipped by 5 bases and J by 0 bases, with 11 bases between them. The CDR3 is 14 residues long. The CDR3 DNA follows: TGTGCCAGCAGCAGGGGGTGGGGCTCCTACGAGCAGTACTTC. It codes for CASSRGWGSYEQYF.

The chain carries TRBV4-2 and TRBJ2-1, with 8 bases matching TRBD2. The V gene's germline CDR1 is LGHNA and CDR2 YNFKEQ. J lost 4 bases, V lost 0 bases, and 8 bases had no gene match. This CDR3 has 17 amino acids. The CDR3 is CASSQEPASGFYNEQFF. Written as DNA, the CDR3 is TGTGCCAGCAGCCAAGAACCGGCTAGCGGGTTTTACAATGAGCAGTTCTTC.

This clonotype was recorded a few times. This chain uses TRBV19 with TRBJ2-1, with TRBD2 identical over 12 bases. The J segment lost 6 bases and the V segment lost 3 bases, leaving 6 bases of the junction unmatched. The CDR3 has 16 residues. Germline CDR1 reads LNHDA; CDR2 reads SQIVND (reference sequence). The DNA for the CDR3 is TGTGCCAGTAGTATCCCCACTAGCGGGAGGCCCAATGAGCAGTTCTTC. Translation: CASSIPTSGRPNEQFF. Drawing the rest from reference TRBV19 and TRBJ2-1, the complete variable domain is DGGITQSPKYLFRKEGQNVTLSCEQNLNHDAMYWYRQDPGQGLRLIYYSQIVNDFQKGDIAEGYSVSREKKESFPLTVTSAQKNPTAFYLCASSIPTSGRPNEQFFGPGTRLTVL.

This clonotype showed up many times. The chain carries TRBV20-1 and TRBJ2-7; 13 nucleotides match TRBD2. The V and J ends lost 3 bases and 5 bases, in that order; junction bases with no gene match: 7. Germline V gene lookup returns CDR1 DFQATT and CDR2 SNEGSKA (reference sequence). The CDR3 loop spans 15 amino acids. CDR3 sequence (DNA): TGCAGTGCTAGCAGGACTAGCGGGAGAGGTCACGAGCAGTACTTC. Translated, it gives CSASRTSGRGHEQYF.

The chain uses TRBV5-1 and TRBJ1-2, with 12 nucleotides matching TRBD1. Germline CDR1 SGHRS, CDR2 YFSETQ. Trimming took 3 bases from V and 7 from J; bases not matched to a gene: 1. CDR3 size: 13 residues. CDR3 loop: CASSSGQGAGYTF. CDR3 DNA sequence: TGCGCCAGCAGCTCGGGACAGGGGGCTGGCTACACCTTC. Using reference TRBV5-1 and TRBJ1-2 for the parts outside the CDR3, the full variable domain is KAGVTQTPRYLIKTRGQQVTLSCSPISGHRSVSWYQQTPGQGLQFLFEYFSETQRNKGNFPGRFSGRQFSNSRSEMNVSTLELGDSALYLCASSSGQGAGYTFGSGTRLTVV.

This clonotype was detected many times. This chain connects TRBV2 to TRBJ2-1, with D unresolved. Germline V gene lookup returns CDR1 SNHLY and CDR2 FYNNEI. The V and J ends lost 7 bases and 12 bases respectively, with 7 bases between them. The CDR3 extends over 9 amino acids. The CDR3 region has the DNA TGTGCCAGCAACAAGGGGCAGTTCTTC. It translates to CASNKGQFF.

This clonotype appeared a few times. The rearrangement links TRBV7-9 to TRBJ1-1, with unresolved D. Germline V gene data show CDR1 as SEHNR and CDR2 as FQNEAQ (reference sequence). The V end lost 3 bases, the J end lost 2 bases, and 7 bases lay between the germline ends. The CDR3 length is 13 residues. CDR3 DNA: TGTGCCAGCAGCTTGAATGCTAACACTGAAGCTTTCTTT. It codes for CASSLNANTEAFF.

This clonotype has a single count. This sequence joins TRBV20-1 and TRBJ2-5, with TRBD1 identical over 8 bases. With 3 bases clipped from V and 5 bases from J, the junction kept 11 bases outside the gene matches. The CDR3 is made up of 15 amino acids. Germline loops: CDR1 DFQATT, CDR2 SNEGSKA (reference sequence). CDR3 region: CSASAGGPSRETQYF. For the CDR3, the DNA is TGCAGTGCTAGTGCAGGGGGCCCCTCCAGGGAGACCCAGTACTTC.

The rearrangement uses TRBV7-9 and TRBJ1-4; TRBD1 agrees at 9 bases. This CDR3 region has 15 residues. Germline CDR1 reads SEHNR; CDR2 reads FQNEAQ (reference sequence). V dropped 4 bases and J dropped 7; count of bases not matched to a gene: 7. The CDR3 sequence: CASSSGTGSIEKLFF. The CDR3 DNA is TGTGCCAGCAGCTCAGGGACAGGGTCAATTGAAAAACTGTTTTTT.

At least ten counts were recorded for this clonotype. J is TRBJ1-6 and V is TRBV5-1; no reliable D call. Germline-derived CDR1 and CDR2 are SGHRS and YFSETQ. The CDR3 loop spans 15 amino acids. Deletions cut 4 bases from V and 0 bases from J, with 8 bases between. CDR3 in amino acids: CASSALDSYNSPLHF. CDR3 nucleotides: TGCGCCAGCAGCGCCTTGGACTCCTATAATTCACCCCTCCACTTT.

This clonotype occurred a few times. At one end the junction does not follow the germline gene, possibly because of a read error. The chain uses TRBV6-1 and TRBJ2-1; 7 nucleotides align to TRBD2. CDR1 is MNHNS and CDR2 is SASEGT in the germline V gene. This CDR3 has 18 amino acids. The CDR3 protein is CASSQAPARGVGYNEQFF. The CDR3 region has the DNA TGTGCCAGCAGTCAAGCCCCAGCCCGGGGGGTAGGGTACAATGAGCAGTTCTTC.

There are many counts of this clonotype. The chain has TRBV12-3 or TRBV12-4 and TRBJ2-3, with 13 bases matching TRBD2. The CDR3 sequence is 15 residues long. The J segment lost 3 bases and the V segment lost 5 bases, leaving 2 bases of the junction unmatched. Here the CDR3 reads CASSRGLAGTDTQYF. The CDR3 region has the DNA TGTGCCAGCAGTAGGGGACTAGCGGGGACAGATACGCAGTATTTT.

V gene TRBV9 combines with J gene TRBJ2-1; 12 bases fit TRBD2. Germline loops: CDR1 SGDLS, CDR2 YYNGEE. This CDR3 spans 16 amino acids. Trimming cost V 3 bases and J 2 bases; bases outside gene matches: 3. CDR3 in DNA: TGTGCCAGCAGCGCCCGACTAGCGGGGGCCTACAATGAGCAGTTCTTC. Protein product: CASSARLAGAYNEQFF.

CDR3 protein: CAIRRTGSTDTQYF. The CDR3 DNA reads as TGTGCCATCAGAAGGACAGGGAGCACAGATACGCAGTATTTT. V gene TRBV10-3 combines with J gene TRBJ2-3; 8 bases align to TRBD1. This CDR3 has 14 amino acids. V was pared by 6 bases and J by 0 bases, with 2 bases of the junction left unmatched. The germline V gene has CDR1 ENHRY and CDR2 SYGVKD.

The CDR3 here is CATSRGVGGNQPQHF. The CDR3 DNA follows: TGTGCCACTAGCCGCGGGGTGGGGGGCAATCAGCCCCAGCATTTT. This chain uses TRBV28 with TRBJ1-5; a weak D match, TRBD1 (5 bases). From germline, CDR1 is MDHEN and CDR2 SYDVKM. V lost 10 bases to trimming and J lost 2 bases, with 18 bases between them. The CDR3 contains 15 residues. The full variable domain, with the rest looked up from reference TRBV28 and TRBJ1-5, is DVKVTQSSRYLVKRTGEKVFLECVQDMDHENMFWYRQDPGLGLRLIYFSYDVKMKEKGDIPEGYSVSREKKERFSLILESASTNQTSMYLCATSRGVGGNQPQHFGDGTRLSIL.

This clonotype has ten or more counts. This chain links TRBV24-1 with TRBJ1-1, with D unclear. The V and J ends lost 2 bases and 1 base respectively, with 10 bases between them. Germline CDR1 is KGHDR and CDR2 is SFDVKD. CDR3 length equals 15 residues. DNA of the CDR3: TGTGCCACCAGTGATTCGAGGAGGGCGAACACTGAAGCTTTCTTT. Amino acid sequence: CATSDSRRANTEAFF.

This clonotype occurred many times. The chain is built from TRBV28 and TRBJ2-3, with 8 bases lining up with TRBD1. Trimming removed 5 bases from V and 0 bases from J; junction bases left unmatched: 4. There are 15 residues in the CDR3. Germline CDR1 is MDHEN and CDR2 is SYDVKM. The CDR3, as DNA: TGTGCCAGCAGTCTGGACAGGGCTAGCACAGATACGCAGTATTTT. Translating it yields CASSLDRASTDTQYF.

This clonotype was seen at least ten times. The V call is TRBV12-3 or TRBV12-4, the J call TRBJ2-3; maybe TRBD1 (5 bases). V was pared by 3 bases and J by 5 bases, with 9 bases between. The length of the CDR3 is 13 residues. CDR3 DNA: TGTGCCAGCAGTTTCCGACAGTTAGATACGCAGTATTTT. Translating gives CASSFRQLDTQYF.